The T cell receptor (beta chain) under discussion was sequenced for a study of Ad26.COV2.S vaccination and SARS-CoV-2 variants. Study as a whole: A participant enrolled in the COV1001 Ad26.COV2.S trial arm provided the sample.

The sample's treatment: roughly 18 received Ad26.COV2.S at low or high dose, single or two shots; several received placebo; per-sample allocation not given. Following the first vaccine or placebo injection, samples were taken on day 63. The data were produced by immunoSEQ multiplex PCR, yet TCRdb's version contains in-frame clones alone and is incomplete. This sample carries some 250,000 clones, 70% to 90% of them seen once, and the ten largest clones take approximately 12%. Trimming at V came to 5 bases and at J to 7 bases, leaving 13 bases not matched to a gene. The CDR3 covers 16 residues. Germline-derived CDR1 and CDR2 are LNHDA and SQIVND (reference sequence).

This clonotype was sampled from a person aged 18-65 years who received the Ad26.COV2.S COVID-19 vaccine or a placebo. The chain recombines TRBV19 with TRBJ1-5; TRBD1 matches at 8 bases. Sequencing used peripheral blood, obtained in a trial of Ad26.COV2.S vaccine versus placebo. This CDR3 reads CASSVGTGQGGQPQHF. DNA for the CDR3: TGTGCCAGTAGTGTTGGTACTGGACAGGGTGGACAGCCCCAGCATTTT.